This T cell receptor beta chain was recorded in a study of T cell responses to AZD1222 COVID-19 vaccine. Overall study findings and caveats: It was only six AZD1222 recipients who were seropositive at baseline.

Regarding this clone: Antigen unknown.

The assay was immunoSEQ multiplex PCR, and TCRdb's table has in-frame clones only and misses some. The sample lists 140,000 to 150,000 clones; around nine tenths were seen once. This CDR3 has 16 amino acids. With 0 bases removed from V and 8 bases from J, the gap between germline ends came to 19 bases. Germline V lookup: CDR1 LNHDA, CDR2 SQIVND (reference sequence). The chain combines TRBV19 with TRBJ1-2; possible D gene TRBD1, 5 bases. The receptor comes from an adult in good health. This material consisted of peripheral blood, taken on day 0 of AZD1222 vaccination. The CDR3 sequence is CASSIDASGQYPGYTF. The CDR3 coding sequence is TGTGCCAGTAGTATAGATGCGTCGGGGCAGTACCCGGGCTACACCTTC.